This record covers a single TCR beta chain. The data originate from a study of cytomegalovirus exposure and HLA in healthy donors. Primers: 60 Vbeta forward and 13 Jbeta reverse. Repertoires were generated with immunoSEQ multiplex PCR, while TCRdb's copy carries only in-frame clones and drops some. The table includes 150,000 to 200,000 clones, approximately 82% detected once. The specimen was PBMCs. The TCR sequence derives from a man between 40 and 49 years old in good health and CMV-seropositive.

The CDR3 region is CASSRQLNTEAFF. CDR3 nucleotides: TGTGCCAGCAGTCGACAGTTGAACACTGAAGCTTTCTTT. The chain uses TRBV6-5 and TRBJ1-1; D perhaps matches TRBD1 (5 bases). V gave up 5 bases and J gave up 0 bases, with 7 bases separating them. CDR1 and CDR2 (germline): MNHEY, SVGAGI. CDR3 size: 13 residues.